What follows describes a single TCR beta chain. Its antigen is unidentified. iRepertoire HTBI primers and Arm-PCR of CDR3 regions built TCR beta libraries. In the original workflow: Sequenced samples collectively carried under 75 TRBV and 14 to 15 TRBJ segments. TCRdb itself ran the multiplex PCR reads through MiXCR, one entry per CDR3 protein. TCRdb, not the authors, supplied the V and J calls. The sample lists around 400,000 distinct CDR3 sequences; approximately 12% were seen once. This sample is part of a study of regulatory T cells in long-lasting Graves disease. With 1 base removed from V and 3 bases from J, the gap between germline ends came to 13 bases. The CDR3 length is 16 residues. CDR1 is LGHNA and CDR2 is YSLEER in the germline V gene. Regarding time point: newly diagnosed GD, antithyroid drugs for less than 3 months. Generation of the TCR library employed RNA extracted from PBMCs. Whole-study results and caveats: Accuracy was possibly reduced by small sample size. In persistent patients, shared public clonotypes (around 2,500) outnumbered those in new patients (about 1,000).

These data also featured in a second study, about T cells in Graves' hyperthyroidism and ophthalmopathy. That investigation notes: Participants, patients aged 18 to 65, had newly diagnosed hyperthyroidism with a duration under 2 months.

This clonotype originated in a woman aged 18-30 years with Graves disease. The source material was peripheral blood mononuclear cells (PBMCs), sampled at new diagnosis, from a patient treated with antithyroid drugs. The chain combines TRBV4-3 with TRBJ2-1; D might be TRBD1 (6 bases). The CDR3 DNA reads as TGCGCCAGCAGCCAAGGTCTCCAGGGGAGCTACAATGAGCAGTTCTTC. It encodes CASSQGLQGSYNEQFF.